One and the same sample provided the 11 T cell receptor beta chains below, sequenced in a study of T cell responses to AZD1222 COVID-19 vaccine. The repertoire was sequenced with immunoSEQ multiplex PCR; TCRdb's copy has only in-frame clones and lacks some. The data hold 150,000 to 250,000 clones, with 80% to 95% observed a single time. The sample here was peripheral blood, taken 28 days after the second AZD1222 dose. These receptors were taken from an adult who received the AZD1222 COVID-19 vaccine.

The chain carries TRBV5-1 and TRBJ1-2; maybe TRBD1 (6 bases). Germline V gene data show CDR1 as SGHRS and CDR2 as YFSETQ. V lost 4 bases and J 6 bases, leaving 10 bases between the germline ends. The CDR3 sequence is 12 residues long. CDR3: CASSRTVDGYTF. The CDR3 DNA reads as TGCGCCAGCAGCAGGACAGTAGATGGCTACACCTTC. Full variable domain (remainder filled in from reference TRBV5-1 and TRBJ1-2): KAGVTQTPRYLIKTRGQQVTLSCSPISGHRSVSWYQQTPGQGLQFLFEYFSETQRNKGNFPGRFSGRQFSNSRSEMNVSTLELGDSALYLCASSRTVDGYTFGSGTRLTVV.

The CDR3 DNA reads as TGTGCCAGCTCACTCTCTATGGGGGACAATGAGCAGTTCTTC. It yields the protein CASSLSMGDNEQFF. The chain is built from TRBV18 and TRBJ2-1; D may correspond to TRBD1 or TRBD2 (5 bases each). The CDR3 sequence is 14 residues long. Germline V gives CDR1 KGHSH, CDR2 LQKENI. Trimming shortened V by 4 bases and J by 5 bases, and 12 bases separated the two germline ends.

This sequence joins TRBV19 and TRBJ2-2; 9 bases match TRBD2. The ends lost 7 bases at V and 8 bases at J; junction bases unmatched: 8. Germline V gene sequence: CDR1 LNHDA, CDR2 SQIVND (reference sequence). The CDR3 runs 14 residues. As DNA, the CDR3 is TGTGCCAGTACCAGCGGGAGGTACCGGGGGGAGCTGTTTTTT. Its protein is CASTSGRYRGELFF.

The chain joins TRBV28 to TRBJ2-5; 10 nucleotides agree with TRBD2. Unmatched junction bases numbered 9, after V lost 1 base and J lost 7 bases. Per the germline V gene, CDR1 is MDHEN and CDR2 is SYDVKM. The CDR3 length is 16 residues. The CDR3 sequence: CASSLSRLAGWGTQYF. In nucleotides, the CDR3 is TGTGCCAGCAGTTTATCCCGACTAGCGGGTTGGGGGACCCAGTACTTC.

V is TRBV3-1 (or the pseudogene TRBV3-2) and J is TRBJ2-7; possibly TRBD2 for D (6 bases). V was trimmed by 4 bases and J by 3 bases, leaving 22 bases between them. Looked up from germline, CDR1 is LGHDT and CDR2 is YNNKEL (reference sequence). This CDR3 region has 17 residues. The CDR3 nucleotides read TGTGCCAGCAGCCTAGCGAATCCGGGAGAGGCGGGCTACGAGCAGTACTTC. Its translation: CASSLANPGEAGYEQYF.

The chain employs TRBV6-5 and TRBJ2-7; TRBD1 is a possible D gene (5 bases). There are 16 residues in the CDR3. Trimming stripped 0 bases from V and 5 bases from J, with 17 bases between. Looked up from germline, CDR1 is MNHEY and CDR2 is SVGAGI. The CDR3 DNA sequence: TGTGCCAGCAGTTACTCGGATGGGGCTGTCGGCGACGAGCAGTACTTC. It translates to CASSYSDGAVGDEQYF.

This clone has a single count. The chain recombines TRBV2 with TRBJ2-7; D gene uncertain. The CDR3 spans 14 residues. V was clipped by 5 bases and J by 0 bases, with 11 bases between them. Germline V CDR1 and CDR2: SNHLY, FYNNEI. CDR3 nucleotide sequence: TGTGCCAGCAGTCCCCTGGAGCTCTCCTACGAGCAGTACTTC. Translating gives CASSPLELSYEQYF.

The CDR3 loop is CASSFDPKDLFF. The CDR3 bases are TGTGCCAGCAGTTTTGACCCCAAAGATCTGTTTTTT. The J gene is TRBJ1-4, the V gene TRBV27; the D is unclear. Trimming left V 3 bases short and J 14 bases short, with 13 bases between. Germline CDR1 reads MNHEY; CDR2 reads SMNVEV (reference sequence). The length of the CDR3 is 12 residues.

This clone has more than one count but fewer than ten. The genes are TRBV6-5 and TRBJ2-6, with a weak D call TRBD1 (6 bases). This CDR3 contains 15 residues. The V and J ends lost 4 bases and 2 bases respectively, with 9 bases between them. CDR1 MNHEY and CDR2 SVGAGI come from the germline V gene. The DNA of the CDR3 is TGTGCCAGCAGTTCCAGGGGAGCTGGGGCCAACGTCCTGACTTTC. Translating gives CASSSRGAGANVLTF.

CDR3 sequence: CASSYGTSGGTGELFF. As DNA, the CDR3 is TGTGCCAGCAGCTACGGGACTAGCGGGGGTACCGGGGAGCTGTTTTTT. V gene TRBV28 combines with J gene TRBJ2-2; 14 bases are a match to TRBD2. Germline loops: CDR1 MDHEN, CDR2 SYDVKM. The CDR3 contains 16 residues. V lost 6 bases to trimming and J lost 5 bases; unmatched junction nucleotides: 5.

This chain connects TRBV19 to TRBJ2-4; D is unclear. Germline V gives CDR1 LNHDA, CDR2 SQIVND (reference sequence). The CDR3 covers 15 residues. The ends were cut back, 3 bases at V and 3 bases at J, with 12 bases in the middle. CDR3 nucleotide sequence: TGTGCCAGTAGTATGTGGCAAATCAACAAAAACATTCAGTACTTC. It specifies CASSMWQINKNIQYF.